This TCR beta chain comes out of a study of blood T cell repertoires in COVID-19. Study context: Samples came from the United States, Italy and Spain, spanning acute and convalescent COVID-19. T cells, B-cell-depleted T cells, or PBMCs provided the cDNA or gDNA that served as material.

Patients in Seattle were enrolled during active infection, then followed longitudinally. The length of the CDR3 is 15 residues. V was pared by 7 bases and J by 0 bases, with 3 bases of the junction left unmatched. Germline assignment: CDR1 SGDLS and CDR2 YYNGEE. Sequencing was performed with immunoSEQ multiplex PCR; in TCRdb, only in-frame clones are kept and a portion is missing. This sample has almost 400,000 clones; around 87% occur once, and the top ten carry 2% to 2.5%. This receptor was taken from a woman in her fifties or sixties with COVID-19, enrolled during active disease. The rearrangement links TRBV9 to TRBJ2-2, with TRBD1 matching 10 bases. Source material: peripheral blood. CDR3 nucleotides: TGTGCCAGCGGGGGACAGGGGTCGAACACCGGGGAGCTGTTTTTT. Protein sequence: CASGGQGSNTGELFF.